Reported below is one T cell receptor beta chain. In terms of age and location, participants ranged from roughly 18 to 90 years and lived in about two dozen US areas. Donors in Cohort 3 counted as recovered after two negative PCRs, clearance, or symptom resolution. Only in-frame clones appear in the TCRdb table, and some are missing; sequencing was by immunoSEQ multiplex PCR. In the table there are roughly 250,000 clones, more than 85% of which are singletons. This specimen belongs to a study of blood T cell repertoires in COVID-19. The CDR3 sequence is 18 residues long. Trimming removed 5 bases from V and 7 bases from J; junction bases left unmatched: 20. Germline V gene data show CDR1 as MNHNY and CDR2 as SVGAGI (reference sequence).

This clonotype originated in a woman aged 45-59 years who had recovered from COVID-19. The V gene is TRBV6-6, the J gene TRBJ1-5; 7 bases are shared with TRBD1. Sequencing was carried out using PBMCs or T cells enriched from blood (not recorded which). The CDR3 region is CASSPGTAIDMLWQPQHF. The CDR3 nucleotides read TGTGCCAGCAGTCCCGGGACAGCGATCGATATGTTGTGGCAGCCCCAGCATTTT.